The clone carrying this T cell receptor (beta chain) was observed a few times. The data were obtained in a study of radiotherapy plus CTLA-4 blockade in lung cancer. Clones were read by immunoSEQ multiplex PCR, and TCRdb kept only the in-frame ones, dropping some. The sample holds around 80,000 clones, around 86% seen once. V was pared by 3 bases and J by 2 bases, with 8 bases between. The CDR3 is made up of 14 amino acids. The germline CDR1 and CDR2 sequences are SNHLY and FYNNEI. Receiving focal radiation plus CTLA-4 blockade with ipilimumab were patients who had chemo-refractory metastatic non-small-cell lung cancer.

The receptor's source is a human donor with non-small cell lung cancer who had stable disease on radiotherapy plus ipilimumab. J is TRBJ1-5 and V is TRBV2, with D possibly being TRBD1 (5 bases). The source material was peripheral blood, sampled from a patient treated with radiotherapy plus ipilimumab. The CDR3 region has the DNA TGTGCCAGCAGTGAGCAGGGAGGCAATCAGCCCCAGCATTTT. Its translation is CASSEQGGNQPQHF.